The clone carrying this TCR beta chain was observed a few times. The CDR3 is made up of 15 amino acids. Trimming pared 2 bases from V and 0 bases from J, leaving 8 bases between. CDR1 MNHEY and CDR2 SVGEGT come from the germline V gene. This sample was included in a study of response to subunit inactivated influenza vaccine. TCRdb passed the RT-PCR reads through MiXCR, listing each CDR3 protein once. This repertoire shows some 200,000 distinct CDR3 sequences, roughly 12% found once; its top ten account for approximately 30%. The sample also formed part of further work on T cells expressing NK-cell markers. From that report: What made the TCR beta cDNA was 5'RACE template switching with UMIs.

Specimen: CD8+ T cells sorted from PBMCs, collected less than 13 days after vaccination. V gene TRBV6-2 or TRBV6-3 combines with J gene TRBJ2-1; tentative D call: TRBD2 (5 bases). The clonotype comes from a man aged 45-65 years who received an inactivated influenza vaccine. DNA for the CDR3: TGTGCCAGCAGTTACGGGAGAAACTCCTACAATGAGCAGTTCTTC. It specifies CASSYGRNSYNEQFF.